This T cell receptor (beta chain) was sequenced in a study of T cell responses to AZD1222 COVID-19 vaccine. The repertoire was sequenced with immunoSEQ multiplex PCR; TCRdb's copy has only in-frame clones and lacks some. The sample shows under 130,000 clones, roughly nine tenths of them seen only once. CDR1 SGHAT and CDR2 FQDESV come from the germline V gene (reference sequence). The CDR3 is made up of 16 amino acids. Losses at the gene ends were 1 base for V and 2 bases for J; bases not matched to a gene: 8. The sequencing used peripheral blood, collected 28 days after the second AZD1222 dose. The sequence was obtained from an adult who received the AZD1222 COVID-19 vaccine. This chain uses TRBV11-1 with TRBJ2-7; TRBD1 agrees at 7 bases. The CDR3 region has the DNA TGTGCCAGCAGCTTAGATCTCCGGGACAGAACCTACGAGCAGTACTTC. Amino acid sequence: CASSLDLRDRTYEQYF.